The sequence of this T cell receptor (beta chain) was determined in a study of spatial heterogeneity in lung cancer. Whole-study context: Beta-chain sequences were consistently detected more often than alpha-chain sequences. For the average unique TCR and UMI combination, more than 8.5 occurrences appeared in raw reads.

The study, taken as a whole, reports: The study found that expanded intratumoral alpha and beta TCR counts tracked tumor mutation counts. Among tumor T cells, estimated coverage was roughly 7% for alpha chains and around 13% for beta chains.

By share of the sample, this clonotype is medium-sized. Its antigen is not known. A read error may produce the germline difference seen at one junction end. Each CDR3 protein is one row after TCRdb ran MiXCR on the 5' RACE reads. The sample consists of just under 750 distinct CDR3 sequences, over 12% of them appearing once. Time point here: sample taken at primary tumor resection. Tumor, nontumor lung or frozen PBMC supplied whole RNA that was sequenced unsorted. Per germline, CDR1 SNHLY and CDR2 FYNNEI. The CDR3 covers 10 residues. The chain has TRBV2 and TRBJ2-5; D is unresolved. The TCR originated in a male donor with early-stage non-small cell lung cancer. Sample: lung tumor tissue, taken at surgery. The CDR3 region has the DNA TGTGCCAGCCGTTTCGGGCCCTGGCACTTC. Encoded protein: CASRFGPWHF.